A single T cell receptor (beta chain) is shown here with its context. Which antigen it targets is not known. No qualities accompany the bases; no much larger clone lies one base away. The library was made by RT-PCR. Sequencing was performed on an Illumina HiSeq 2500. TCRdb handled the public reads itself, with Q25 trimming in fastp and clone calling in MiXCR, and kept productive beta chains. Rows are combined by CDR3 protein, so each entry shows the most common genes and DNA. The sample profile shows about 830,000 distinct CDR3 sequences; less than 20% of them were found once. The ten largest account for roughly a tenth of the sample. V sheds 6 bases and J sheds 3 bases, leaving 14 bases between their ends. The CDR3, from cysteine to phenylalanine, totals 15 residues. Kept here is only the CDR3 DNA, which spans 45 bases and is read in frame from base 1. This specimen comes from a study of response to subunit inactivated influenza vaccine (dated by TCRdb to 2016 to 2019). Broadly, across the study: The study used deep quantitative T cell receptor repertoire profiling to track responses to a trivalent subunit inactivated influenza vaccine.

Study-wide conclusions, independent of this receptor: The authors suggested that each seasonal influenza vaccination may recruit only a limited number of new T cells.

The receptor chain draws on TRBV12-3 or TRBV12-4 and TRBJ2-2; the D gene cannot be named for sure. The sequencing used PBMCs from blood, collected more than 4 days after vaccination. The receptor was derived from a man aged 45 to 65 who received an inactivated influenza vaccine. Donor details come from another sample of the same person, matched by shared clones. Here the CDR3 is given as CASRLSGLYTGELFF. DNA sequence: TGTGCCAGCAGATTGTCCGGGCTCTACACCGGGGAGCTGTTTTTT.